The 27 T cell receptor beta chains below were found in one sample sequenced in a study of molecular identifiers for immune sequencing clone quantification. Using its own MiXCR run on the PCR reads, TCRdb lists one record per CDR3 protein. The table shows about 330,000 distinct CDR3 sequences, with 24% occurring only once. The specimen sequenced was naive CD8+ T cells from blood, with Jurkat cell RNA spiked in. Specified subset: FACS-sorted CD8+CD4-CCR7+CD45RA+ naive T cells. The receptor source for this set is a human donor in good health. Some libraries in this study had Jurkat cell RNA spiked in.

The chain links TRBV3-1 to TRBJ1-2; 7 bases match TRBD1. This CDR3 has 14 amino acids. Losses at the gene ends were 1 base for V and 8 bases for J; bases not matched to a gene: 7. CDR1 and CDR2 (germline): LGHDT, YNNKEL (reference sequence). CDR3 sequence reads: CASSQVGTARGYTF. CDR3 coding DNA: TGTGCCAGCAGCCAAGTCGGGACAGCCCGGGGCTACACCTTC.

The rearrangement uses TRBV28 and TRBJ1-4; 7 positions agree with TRBD1. CDR1 and CDR2 (germline): MDHEN, SYDVKM. The J segment lost 8 bases and the V segment lost 4 bases, leaving 7 bases of the junction unmatched. The CDR3 sequence is 14 residues long. CDR3 bases: TGTGCCAGCAGTTGGAGGACAGGTCCGGAAAAACTGTTTTTT. As protein: CASSWRTGPEKLFF.

About this clonotype itself: One end of the junction varies from germline; a read error may be responsible. V is TRBV12-3 or TRBV12-4 and J is TRBJ2-2, with D tentatively TRBD1 or TRBD2 (6 bases each). The CDR3 has 16 residues. The chain's CDR3 is CASSYAGQTNTGELLF. Here the CDR3 DNA reads TGTGCCAGCAGTTACGCGGGACAAACGAACACCGGGGAGCTGCTTTTT.

This clonotype was seen more than once but under ten times. A junction boundary mismatches the germline segment, possibly from a read error. This chain uses TRBV27 with TRBJ2-5; tentative D call: TRBD2 (6 bases). Germline CDR1 MNHEY, CDR2 SMNVEV (reference sequence). The CDR3 totals 14 residues. The CDR3 reads CASSYQGGQQTQYF. In DNA form, the CDR3 reads TGTGCCAGCAGTTACCAGGGAGGCCAACAGACCCAGTACTTC.

In its sample, this clonotype was seen a few times. The chain carries TRBV4-3 and TRBJ2-7, with D perhaps matching TRBD1 (5 bases). Germline V gives CDR1 LGHNA, CDR2 YSLEER. The V end was cut by 0 bases, the J end by 0 bases, with 12 bases between. The CDR3 covers 16 residues. As DNA, the CDR3 is TGCGCCAGCAGCCAAGATTCCAGGGCTAGCTCCTACGAGCAGTACTTC. This gives the protein CASSQDSRASSYEQYF.

The sample holds many counts of this clonotype. The V gene is TRBV6-6, the J gene TRBJ1-5; maybe TRBD1 (5 bases). V lost 5 bases to trimming and J lost 0 bases, with 14 bases between them. CDR3 length: 16 residues. CDR1 and CDR2 (germline): MNHNY, SVGAGI (reference sequence). This CDR3 is CASSAGTVLSNQPQHF. CDR3 nucleotide sequence: TGTGCCAGCAGTGCAGGGACGGTTCTTAGCAATCAGCCCCAGCATTTT.

There are a few counts of this clonotype. The V and J genes are TRBV7-9 and TRBJ2-1, with TRBD2 matching 10 bases. The CDR3 contains 15 residues. In germline, CDR1 is SEHNR, CDR2 FQNEAQ (reference sequence). The V gene end was trimmed by 5 bases and the J gene end by 2 bases; junction bases not matched to a gene: 3. CDR3 sequence: CASSTTSGAYNEQFF. CDR3 DNA: TGTGCCAGCAGCACCACTAGCGGGGCCTACAATGAGCAGTTCTTC.

Ten or more counts support this clonotype. The chain has TRBV27 and TRBJ1-1; D unclear. The germline V gene has CDR1 MNHEY and CDR2 SMNVEV (reference sequence). The CDR3 spans 13 residues. V lost 2 bases and J 5 bases, leaving 9 bases between the germline ends. The CDR3 is CASSLNDVTEAFF. The CDR3 nucleotides read TGTGCCAGCAGTTTAAACGACGTGACTGAAGCTTTCTTT.

This clonotype has at least ten counts. The chain has TRBV7-8 and TRBJ2-7, with TRBD2 matching 9 bases. This CDR3 is 14 amino acids long. Germline lookup yields CDR1 SGHVS and CDR2 FQNEAQ. V dropped 5 bases and J dropped 5; count of bases not matched to a gene: 7. CDR3 amino acids: CASSLAGGRNEQYF. The CDR3 region has the DNA TGTGCCAGCAGCCTCGCGGGGGGGCGGAACGAGCAGTACTTC.

This clonotype showed up many times. This rearrangement joins TRBV15 to TRBJ2-1; 7 bases are shared with TRBD1. Germline V gives CDR1 LNHNV, CDR2 YYDKDF (reference sequence). The CDR3 spans 16 residues. V shed 0 bases, J shed 4 bases, and the junction held 6 bases outside the gene matches. CDR3 loop: CATSREVGDRYNEQFF. CDR3 in DNA: TGTGCCACCAGCAGAGAAGTTGGGGACAGATACAATGAGCAGTTCTTC.

This chain connects TRBV2 to TRBJ2-7, with 8 bases lining up with TRBD2. Germline CDR1 SNHLY, CDR2 FYNNEI. The junction had 8 bases not matched to a gene; V was cut back by 5 bases and J by 2 bases. The CDR3 is 15 amino acids. In DNA, the CDR3 is TGTGCCAGCAGTCGCGAGAGCGGGAGCCCCTACGAGCAGTACTTC. Its translation: CASSRESGSPYEQYF. The full variable domain, completed using reference TRBV2 and TRBJ2-7, is EPEVTQTPSHQVTQMGQEVILRCVPISNHLYFYWYRQILGQKVEFLVSFYNNEISEKSEIFDDQFSVERPDGSNFTLKIRSTKLEDSAMYFCASSRESGSPYEQYFGPGTRLTVT.

For this clonotype: The final CDR3 position lacks the conserved phenylalanine or tryptophan, pointing to a likely read error. This chain uses TRBV4-2 with TRBJ2-7; 7 positions agree with TRBD1. Germline V gene data show CDR1 as LGHNA and CDR2 as YNFKEQ. CDR3 length: 14 amino acids. V lost 4 bases, J lost 5 bases, and 8 bases stayed unmatched. The CDR3 bases are TGTGCCAGCAGCCCAGACAGGGCCCGCCACGAGCAGTACTAC. As protein: CASSPDRARHEQYY.

This clonotype was observed at least ten times. The V call is TRBV6-5, the J call TRBJ2-2, with 8 bases aligning to TRBD1. V was clipped by 0 bases and J by 4 bases; unmatched bases: 7. The germline V gene encodes CDR1 MNHEY and CDR2 SVGAGI. The CDR3 is made up of 17 amino acids. CDR3 bases: TGTGCCAGCAGTTACTCGAGTGGGACAGGAACCACCGGGGAGCTGTTTTTT. Its protein product is CASSYSSGTGTTGELFF.

Points on this clonotype: A much larger clone differs from this one at a single base, so this may be a read error. CDR3: CAGSLDPAFVSGANVLTF. The CDR3 DNA is TGCGCCGGCAGCTTGGATCCCGCATTTGTCTCTGGGGCCAACGTCCTGACTTTC. This rearrangement joins TRBV5-1 to TRBJ2-6; D call uncertain. CDR3 length equals 18 residues. Germline V gene sequence: CDR1 SGHRS, CDR2 YFSETQ.

This clonotype was recorded many times. The chain uses TRBV28 and TRBJ1-5, with D unresolved. The CDR3 covers 16 residues. From germline, CDR1 is MDHEN and CDR2 SYDVKM. V lost 3 bases to trimming and J lost 6 bases, with 18 bases between them. CDR3 DNA: TGTGCCAGCAGTTTGCCCAACGGTGAAGATCGTCAGCCCCAGCATTTT. As protein: CASSLPNGEDRQPQHF. The full variable domain, rest sourced from reference TRBV28 and TRBJ1-5, is DVKVTQSSRYLVKRTGEKVFLECVQDMDHENMFWYRQDPGLGLRLIYFSYDVKMKEKGDIPEGYSVSREKKERFSLILESASTNQTSMYLCASSLPNGEDRQPQHFGDGTRLSIL.

The V and J genes are TRBV6-5 and TRBJ1-1; a possible D gene is TRBD1 (6 bases). Trimming took off 6 bases at V and 3 bases at J, with 11 bases between the two ends. The CDR3 length is 13 residues. Germline assignment: CDR1 MNHEY and CDR2 SVGAGI. The DNA of the CDR3 is TGTGCCAGCAGCGGGGGGCCTGACACTGAAGCTTTCTTT. It translates to CASSGGPDTEAFF.

Many counts were recorded for this clonotype. The chain couples TRBV7-6 to TRBJ2-3; TRBD1 matches 10 bases. The trim removed 4 bases at V and 2 bases at J, leaving 3 bases unmatched. Germline CDR1 reads SGHVS; CDR2 reads FNYEAQ. This CDR3 is built from 15 residues. CDR3 region: CASSSGQGVTDTQYF. The CDR3 region has the DNA TGTGCCAGCAGCTCCGGACAGGGGGTCACAGATACGCAGTATTTT.

This chain uses TRBV5-6 with TRBJ1-1; D gene uncertain. Germline assignment: CDR1 SGHDT and CDR2 YYEEEE. V shed 7 bases and J shed 0 bases, with 13 bases lying between them. The CDR3 extends over 14 amino acids. CDR3 residues: CASGSILLNTEAFF. Written as DNA, the CDR3 is TGTGCCAGCGGCTCGATCCTGTTGAACACTGAAGCTTTCTTT.

This clonotype was seen repeatedly, ten times or more. The chain carries TRBV2 and TRBJ1-5; D is unresolved. Per germline, CDR1 SNHLY and CDR2 FYNNEI. V was clipped by 1 base and J by 10 bases, with 5 bases between them. CDR3 length: 11 residues. Written as DNA, the CDR3 is TGTGCCAGCAGTGAAGTCGGACCCCAGCATTTT. This codes for CASSEVGPQHF.

This rearrangement joins TRBV7-8 to TRBJ1-1, with D unresolved. Germline loops: CDR1 SGHVS, CDR2 FQNEAQ. The CDR3 spans 18 residues. V gave up 3 bases and J gave up 1 base, with 21 bases separating them. The CDR3 coding sequence is TGTGCCAGCAGCTTTCCCCACATGAGCCCCAACCCGAACACTGAAGCTTTCTTT. The encoded protein is CASSFPHMSPNPNTEAFF. Complete variable domain (other parts from reference TRBV7-8 and TRBJ1-1): GAGVSQSPRYKVAKRGQDVALRCDPISGHVSLFWYQQALGQGPEFLTYFQNEAQLDKSGLPSDRFFAERPEGSVSTLKIQRTQQEDSAVYLCASSFPHMSPNPNTEAFFGQGTRLTVV.

Concerning this clonotype: The CDR3 ends on some other residue instead of the conserved phenylalanine or tryptophan, so this is likely a read error. The CDR3 spells CASSTPQGAPYEQYL. CDR3 coding DNA: TGTGCCAGCAGCACCCCACAGGGGGCTCCTTACGAGCAGTACTTA. V and J are TRBV5-8 and TRBJ2-7; TRBD1 matches at 9 bases. The V and J ends lost 4 bases and 4 bases, in that order; junction bases with no gene match: 9. CDR3 length equals 15 residues. Germline CDR1 SGHTS, CDR2 YDEGEE.

The genes are TRBV15 and TRBJ2-5; 11 bases line up with TRBD2. The V gene end was trimmed by 5 bases and the J gene end by 5 bases; junction bases not matched to a gene: 13. The CDR3 runs to 17 residues. Per germline, CDR1 LNHNV and CDR2 YYDKDF (reference sequence). This CDR3 is CATSASPASGGRETQYF. CDR3 coding DNA: TGTGCCACCAGCGCTTCTCCGGCTAGCGGGGGGCGGGAGACCCAGTACTTC.

A remark on this clonotype: Given a much more abundant clone one base away, this may be a read error. The J gene is TRBJ1-2, the V gene TRBV5-1, with TRBD1 identical over 7 bases. The CDR3 runs 15 residues. CDR1 is SGHRS, CDR2 YFSETQ, per germline. Here the CDR3 DNA reads TGCGCCAGCAGCTGGGACAGCTATCAAGTCTATGGCTGCACCTTC. This codes for CASSWDSYQVYGCTF.

The DNA for the CDR3 is TGTGCCAGCAGCCACTCCTTCGGGGCAATATCCGGGGAGCTGTTTTTT. As protein: CASSHSFGAISGELFF. This chain links TRBV7-9 with TRBJ2-2; D could derive from TRBD1 or TRBD2 (5 bases each). Germline lookup yields CDR1 SEHNR and CDR2 FQNEAQ (reference sequence). Trimming cost V 5 bases and J 6 bases, with 19 bases left between them. The CDR3 runs 16 residues.

This clonotype was detected ten times or more. This chain uses TRBV29-1 with TRBJ2-7, with D possibly called TRBD1 or TRBD2 (5 bases each). Germline assignment: CDR1 SQVTM and CDR2 ANQGSEA. This CDR3 spans 13 amino acids. Trimming stripped 6 bases from V and 0 bases from J, with 12 bases between. CDR3 sequence reads: CSVGDRSSYEQYF. As DNA, the CDR3 is TGCAGCGTGGGGGACCGGTCCTCCTACGAGCAGTACTTC.

This clonotype was counted between two and nine times. The J gene is TRBJ2-7, the V gene TRBV20-1, with D unresolved. Trimming stripped 3 bases from V and 2 bases from J, with 11 bases between. CDR1 is DFQATT, CDR2 SNEGSKA, per germline (reference sequence). The CDR3 extends over 13 amino acids. CDR3 amino acids: CSARLGVAYEQYF. CDR3 nucleotide sequence: TGCAGTGCTAGGCTTGGGGTCGCCTACGAGCAGTACTTC.

The table lists this clonotype with a few counts. This chain connects TRBV4-1 to TRBJ2-3; TRBD1 is a possible D gene (5 bases). V lost 0 bases and J lost 6, with 7 bases in between. Germline-derived CDR1 and CDR2 are MGHRA and YSYEKL. The CDR3 consists of 13 residues. The CDR3 is CASSQEPGDTQYF. The CDR3, as DNA: TGCGCCAGCAGCCAAGAGCCAGGGGATACGCAGTATTTT.